The rows below give T cell receptor beta chains drawn from one sample of a study of CD8+ T cells in alopecia areata. Clones were read by immunoSEQ multiplex PCR, and TCRdb kept only the in-frame ones, dropping some. The table includes about 210,000 clones, more than 45% detected once. The sample in question was CD4+ T cells sorted from blood, obtained at week 4, from a patient treated with tofacitinib. Every receptor here comes from a human donor with alopecia areata. Each CDR3 is given with its conserved first and last residue. The order of the fields is V gene, J gene, clone size, D gene, CDR3 protein, CDR3 DNA. A D gene is named only where the DNA matches it firmly. Rows give clone size only sometimes, using once, few, many, or a class for an expanded clone.

v_gene: TRBV7-3; j_gene: TRBJ2-1; abundance: -; d_gene: -; CDR3aa: CASSLNVGAYNEQFF; CDR3nt: TGTGCCAGCAGCTTAAATGTGGGGGCATACAATGAGCAGTTCTTC
v_gene: TRBV4-3; j_gene: TRBJ2-3; abundance: -; d_gene: -; CDR3aa: CASSQDWSSIATQYF; CDR3nt: TGCGCCAGCAGCCAAGACTGGAGTAGTATCGCTACGCAGTATTTT
v_gene: TRBV29-1; j_gene: TRBJ1-1; abundance: -; d_gene: -; CDR3aa: CSVRTRLNTEAFF; CDR3nt: TGCAGCGTTAGGACACGACTGAACACTGAAGCTTTCTTT
v_gene: TRBV29-1; j_gene: TRBJ2-3; abundance: few; d_gene: -; CDR3aa: CSAETGIDTQYF; CDR3nt: TGCAGCGCTGAAACAGGGATCGATACGCAGTATTTT
v_gene: TRBV30; j_gene: TRBJ2-7; abundance: -; d_gene: -; CDR3aa: CAWSIGAVSSYEQYF; CDR3nt: TGTGCCTGGAGTATAGGCGCGGTGAGCTCCTACGAGCAGTACTTC
v_gene: TRBV7-2; j_gene: TRBJ1-6; abundance: -; d_gene: TRBD1; CDR3aa: CASSPQGGVESPLHF; CDR3nt: TGTGCCAGCAGCCCACAGGGGGGAGTTGAGTCACCCCTCCACTTT
v_gene: TRBV30; j_gene: TRBJ2-1; abundance: -; d_gene: TRBD2; CDR3aa: CAGSGGNEQFF; CDR3nt: TGTGCCGGTAGCGGGGGGAATGAGCAGTTCTTC
v_gene: TRBV29-1; j_gene: TRBJ2-7; abundance: once; d_gene: TRBD1; CDR3aa: CSPQGEPTGALSYEQYF; CDR3nt: TGCAGCCCCCAGGGGGAGCCGACAGGGGCCCTTTCATACGAGCAGTACTTC
v_gene: TRBV11-1; j_gene: TRBJ2-5; abundance: -; d_gene: -; CDR3aa: CASSFGLSETQYF; CDR3nt: TGTGCCAGCAGCTTCGGACTCTCGGAGACCCAGTACTTC
v_gene: TRBV29-1; j_gene: TRBJ1-2; abundance: -; d_gene: -; CDR3aa: CSVGLLQVYGYTF; CDR3nt: TGCAGCGTCGGATTGCTACAGGTCTATGGCTACACCTTC
v_gene: TRBV15; j_gene: TRBJ2-3; abundance: -; d_gene: TRBD2; CDR3aa: CATSRAGASGTSTDTQYF; CDR3nt: TGTGCCACCAGCAGGGCCGGGGCTAGCGGGACCTCCACAGATACGCAGTATTTT
v_gene: TRBV4-3; j_gene: TRBJ1-2; abundance: few; d_gene: -; CDR3aa: CASSPARAMGNGYTF; CDR3nt: TGCGCCAGCAGCCCTGCCCGGGCCATGGGCAATGGCTACACCTTC
v_gene: TRBV25-1; j_gene: TRBJ2-7; abundance: -; d_gene: -; CDR3aa: CASSDGGLQYF; CDR3nt: TGTGCCAGCAGTGATGGGGGACTGCAGTACTTC
v_gene: TRBV2; j_gene: TRBJ1-5; abundance: -; d_gene: TRBD1; CDR3aa: CASRKDRGDNQPQHF; CDR3nt: TGTGCCAGCAGGAAAGACAGGGGAGACAATCAGCCCCAGCATTTT
v_gene: TRBV7-2; j_gene: TRBJ2-3; abundance: -; d_gene: -; CDR3aa: CASSLRQGGSEDTQYF; CDR3nt: TGTGCCAGCAGCCTTCGACAGGGAGGTTCGGAAGATACGCAGTATTTT
v_gene: TRBV7-7; j_gene: TRBJ2-7; abundance: -; d_gene: -; CDR3aa: CASSFLEGGEQYF; CDR3nt: TGTGCCAGCAGCTTTCTTGAAGGGGGAGAGCAGTACTTC
v_gene: TRBV18; j_gene: TRBJ1-1; abundance: -; d_gene: -; CDR3aa: CASSPEKGLNTEAFF; CDR3nt: TGTGCCAGCTCACCAGAAAAGGGCCTCAACACTGAAGCTTTCTTT
v_gene: TRBV15; j_gene: TRBJ2-7; abundance: -; d_gene: -; CDR3aa: CATSRDLEYEQYF; CDR3nt: TGTGCCACCAGCAGAGATTTGGAGTACGAGCAGTACTTC
v_gene: TRBV29-1; j_gene: TRBJ1-2; abundance: few; d_gene: -; CDR3aa: CSVRGDGGYTF; CDR3nt: TGCAGCGTTCGGGGGGATGGCGGCTACACCTTC
v_gene: TRBV2; j_gene: TRBJ1-6; abundance: -; d_gene: TRBD1; CDR3aa: CASSPATGGNSPLHF; CDR3nt: TGTGCCAGCAGCCCCGCTACAGGGGGTAATTCACCCCTCCACTTT
v_gene: TRBV5-1; j_gene: TRBJ1-4; abundance: -; d_gene: TRBD1; CDR3aa: CASSLATGVMREKLFF; CDR3nt: TGCGCCAGCAGCTTGGCCACAGGGGTCATGAGGGAAAAACTGTTTTTT
v_gene: TRBV15; j_gene: TRBJ1-2; abundance: once; d_gene: TRBD1; CDR3aa: CATSLGTGNYGYTF; CDR3nt: TGTGCCACCAGCCTTGGGACAGGGAACTATGGCTACACCTTC
v_gene: TRBV9; j_gene: TRBJ1-1; abundance: -; d_gene: -; CDR3aa: CASSVITGRESEAFF; CDR3nt: TGTGCCAGCAGCGTAATTACAGGGAGGGAGTCTGAAGCTTTCTTT
v_gene: TRBV30; j_gene: TRBJ1-5; abundance: -; d_gene: -; CDR3aa: CAWSVHQGNQPQHF; CDR3nt: TGTGCCTGGAGTGTACACCAGGGCAATCAGCCCCAGCATTTT
v_gene: TRBV5-6; j_gene: TRBJ1-2; abundance: -; d_gene: TRBD1; CDR3aa: CASSFRQGDGYTF; CDR3nt: TGTGCCAGCAGCTTTAGACAGGGCGACGGCTACACCTTC
v_gene: TRBV30; j_gene: TRBJ2-3; abundance: -; d_gene: -; CDR3aa: CAWTLGGQTSTDTQYF; CDR3nt: TGTGCCTGGACTCTTGGGGGACAAACTAGCACAGATACGCAGTATTTT
v_gene: TRBV25-1; j_gene: TRBJ2-5; abundance: few; d_gene: -; CDR3aa: CASTGNIGQTQYF; CDR3nt: TGTGCCAGCACGGGAAATATAGGTCAGACCCAGTACTTC
v_gene: TRBV29-1; j_gene: TRBJ2-1; abundance: -; d_gene: TRBD2; CDR3aa: CSVEYRLALEKDEQFF; CDR3nt: TGCAGCGTTGAGTATCGACTAGCTCTTGAGAAAGATGAGCAGTTCTTC
v_gene: TRBV29-1; j_gene: TRBJ2-2; abundance: -; d_gene: -; CDR3aa: CSVGTLGTGELFF; CDR3nt: TGCAGCGTTGGGACTCTCGGGACCGGGGAGCTGTTTTTT
v_gene: TRBV9; j_gene: TRBJ2-5; abundance: -; d_gene: TRBD2; CDR3aa: CASSVGLVRSETQYF; CDR3nt: TGTGCCAGCAGCGTCGGACTAGTACGTTCAGAGACCCAGTACTTC
v_gene: TRBV5-1; j_gene: TRBJ1-1; abundance: -; d_gene: -; CDR3aa: CASSLPGAVNTEAFF; CDR3nt: TGCGCCAGCAGCTTGCCAGGGGCTGTGAACACTGAAGCTTTCTTT
v_gene: TRBV2; j_gene: TRBJ2-1; abundance: -; d_gene: -; CDR3aa: CASSEELEIEQFF; CDR3nt: TGTGCCAGCAGTGAAGAGCTAGAGATTGAGCAGTTCTTC
v_gene: TRBV7-9; j_gene: TRBJ2-1; abundance: -; d_gene: -; CDR3aa: CASSFTVGEQFF; CDR3nt: TGTGCCAGCAGCTTCACAGTTGGTGAGCAGTTCTTC
v_gene: TRBV2; j_gene: TRBJ1-6; abundance: -; d_gene: TRBD1; CDR3aa: CASSAVELGQPNSPLHF; CDR3nt: TGTGCCAGCAGTGCCGTCGAGTTGGGACAGCCTAATTCACCCCTCCACTTT